The 20 T cell receptor beta chains reported below all come from one sample, sequenced in a study of vaccination and CD4 T cells after COVID-19. The assay that was used to sequence DNA from cultured CD4+ T cells was the Oncomine TCR Beta short-read assay. TCRdb ran MiXCR on the PCR reads and lists one entry per CDR3 protein. This table holds approximately 10,000 distinct CDR3 sequences, around three fifths found once. Treatment denoted: approximately 10-day PBMC culture with coronavirus spike peptide pools or control peptides (ViraFEST assay). These receptors' targets are unknown. Sample: CD4+ T cells from blood, cultured in vitro. These receptors all come from a human donor who had recovered from COVID-19.

The chain recombines TRBV10-1 with TRBJ2-3, with a weak D call TRBD2 (5 bases). In germline, CDR1 is WNHNN, CDR2 SYGVQD (reference sequence). Trimming stripped 0 bases from V and 7 bases from J, with 17 bases between. The CDR3 runs to 16 residues. The CDR3 DNA reads TGCGCCAGCAGTGAGTCACGTCTGGGGAGCCGATATACGCAGTATTTT. This sequence encodes CASSESRLGSRYTQYF.

CDR3 nucleotides: TGCAGTGCGGACCTAGCGGGAGGGCCTGGCGAGCAGTACTTC. It is translated as CSADLAGGPGEQYF. The gene calls are TRBV20-1 and TRBJ2-7; 12 bases line up with TRBD2. V shed 6 bases, J shed 6 bases, and the junction held 9 bases outside the gene matches. Germline loops: CDR1 DFQATT, CDR2 SNEGSKA (reference sequence). The CDR3 has 14 amino acids.

This clonotype was found once. The J gene is TRBJ2-3, the V gene TRBV28; 8 bases are a match to TRBD2. The CDR3 runs 18 residues. J lost 0 bases, V lost 4 bases, and 12 bases had no gene match. Germline V gene data show CDR1 as MDHEN and CDR2 as SYDVKM. Here the CDR3 DNA reads TGTGCCAGCAGTTCTCTACCGGGACTAGTCACTAGCACAGATACGCAGTATTTT. It encodes CASSSLPGLVTSTDTQYF.

This chain connects TRBV12-3 or TRBV12-4 to TRBJ2-7, with D uncertain. This CDR3 has 14 amino acids. Trimming took off 1 base at V and 2 bases at J, with 9 bases between the two ends. This chain's CDR3 is CASSLGGGTYEQYF. The CDR3 DNA is TGTGCCAGCAGTTTAGGCGGTGGGACCTACGAGCAGTACTTC.

The rearrangement links TRBV19 to TRBJ2-1; tentative D call: TRBD2 (7 bases). Trimming cost V 0 bases and J 1 base, with 13 bases left between them. This CDR3 contains 17 residues. The germline V gene has CDR1 LNHDA and CDR2 SQIVND (reference sequence). The CDR3 loop reads CASSIDGGGTSYNEQFF. CDR3 coding DNA: TGTGCCAGTAGTATAGATGGGGGGGGCACTTCCTACAATGAGCAGTTCTTC.

This chain joins TRBV19 and TRBJ1-2; D gene ambiguous. Germline V CDR1 and CDR2: LNHDA, SQIVND (reference sequence). V was trimmed by 5 bases and J by 1 base, leaving 14 bases between them. The CDR3 runs 15 residues. In DNA form, the CDR3 reads TGTGCCAGTAGTTTCAGCCTTACTAATAACTATGGCTACACCTTC. It encodes CASSFSLTNNYGYTF.

The chain joins TRBV11-2 to TRBJ1-2; tentatively, D is TRBD1 (5 bases). This CDR3 region has 14 residues. V was cut by 5 bases and J by 4 bases, with 14 bases left in between. CDR1 and CDR2 from the germline V gene are SGHAT and FQNNGV. CDR3 residues: CASSTSGGSYGYTF. The CDR3 DNA sequence: TGTGCCAGCAGCACCTCCGGGGGAAGCTATGGCTACACCTTC. Looking up the rest from reference TRBV11-2 and TRBJ1-2 gives the full variable domain: EAGVAQSPRYKIIEKRQSVAFWCNPISGHATLYWYQQILGQGPKLLIQFQNNGVVDDSQLPKDRFSAERLKGVDSTLKIQPAKLEDSAVYLCASSTSGGSYGYTFGSGTRLTVV.

The CDR3, as DNA: TGTGCCTGGAGGGAGAGCTATGGCTACACCTTC. It encodes CAWRESYGYTF. This chain connects TRBV30 to TRBJ1-2; D ambiguous. Germline CDR1 is GTSNPN and CDR2 is SVGIG (reference sequence). The CDR3 sequence is 11 residues long. The ends were cut back, 3 bases at V and 4 bases at J, with 6 bases in the middle.

This clonotype was seen only a few times. The chain couples TRBV19 to TRBJ2-3, with D possibly TRBD1 on 6 matching bases. This CDR3 is 16 amino acids long. Looked up from germline, CDR1 is LNHDA and CDR2 is SQIVND (reference sequence). Trimming cost V 10 bases and J 6 bases, with 26 bases left between them. CDR3 in amino acids: CATSGDGHPSVDTQYF. The CDR3 region has the DNA TGTGCCACCTCAGGGGACGGACACCCCTCCGTCGATACGCAGTATTTT.

This clonotype has more than one count but fewer than ten. This chain joins TRBV20-1 and TRBJ1-2; D unresolved. The CDR3 runs to 10 residues. Germline CDR1 and CDR2: DFQATT and SNEGSKA (reference sequence). Trimming left V 3 bases short and J 3 bases short, with 2 bases between. The DNA of the CDR3 is TGCAGTGCTAGGGACTATGGCTACACCTTC. Residues: CSARDYGYTF.

The chain uses TRBV15 and TRBJ2-7; the D is unclear. This CDR3 spans 14 amino acids. Germline-derived CDR1 and CDR2 are LNHNV and YYDKDF (reference sequence). Between the trimmed V and J ends, which lost 5 bases and 3 bases, there was a span of 14 bases. The CDR3 DNA reads TGTGCCACCAGCCTTTCTAGATGGGACTACGAGCAGTACTTC. It translates to CATSLSRWDYEQYF.

This chain connects TRBV28 to TRBJ1-5; D is uncertain. The CDR3 length is 12 residues. The germline V and J ends were trimmed by 5 bases and 6 bases, with 8 bases remaining between them. Germline lookup yields CDR1 MDHEN and CDR2 SYDVKM. Here the CDR3 reads CASSPLGQPQHF. The CDR3 DNA sequence: TGTGCCAGCAGTCCCCTAGGTCAGCCCCAGCATTTT. Variable domain in full (rest from reference TRBV28 and TRBJ1-5): DVKVTQSSRYLVKRTGEKVFLECVQDMDHENMFWYRQDPGLGLRLIYFSYDVKMKEKGDIPEGYSVSREKKERFSLILESASTNQTSMYLCASSPLGQPQHFGDGTRLSIL.

The CDR3 spells CASSLSGIGYNEQFF. The CDR3 nucleotides are TGTGCCAGCAGTTTGAGCGGGATTGGCTACAATGAGCAGTTCTTC. V and J are TRBV7-3 and TRBJ2-1; TRBD2 agrees at 7 bases. Per germline, CDR1 SGHTA and CDR2 FQGTGA. The CDR3 runs 15 residues. The V segment lost 6 bases and the J segment 3 bases; nucleotides outside the gene matches: 8.

This chain links TRBV6-1 with TRBJ2-1; the D gene is possibly TRBD1 (6 bases). Deletions cut 2 bases from V and 4 bases from J, with 12 bases between. The CDR3 consists of 15 residues. Germline assignment: CDR1 MNHNS and CDR2 SASEGT. Written as DNA, the CDR3 is TGTGCCAGCAGTGAAATGGGGGCGTCGTACAATGAGCAGTTCTTC. It specifies CASSEMGASYNEQFF.

The CDR3 is CASSEEAERPQHF. CDR3 bases: TGTGCCAGCAGTGAAGAGGCGGAGAGGCCCCAGCATTTT. The chain is built from TRBV2 and TRBJ1-5; the D is unclear. This CDR3 is built from 13 residues. V lost 1 base, J lost 9 bases, and 10 bases lay in between. CDR1 and CDR2 from the germline V gene are SNHLY and FYNNEI.

The chain is built from TRBV28 and TRBJ1-5; D is perhaps TRBD1 (5 bases). This CDR3 is 15 amino acids long. Germline loops: CDR1 MDHEN, CDR2 SYDVKM. The V and J ends lost 8 bases and 0 bases respectively, with 14 bases between them. CDR3 in amino acids: CASGQTGYSNQPQHF. The CDR3 DNA reads TGTGCCAGCGGACAAACCGGGTATAGCAATCAGCCCCAGCATTTT.

J is TRBJ2-6 and V is TRBV30; D perhaps matches TRBD2 (6 bases). The CDR3 contains 16 residues. V was trimmed by 2 bases and J by 0 bases, leaving 11 bases between them. Germline V lookup: CDR1 GTSNPN, CDR2 SVGIG (reference sequence). Here the CDR3 DNA reads TGTGCCTGGAGTCCCGCGGGGTTCTCTGGGGCCAACGTCCTGACTTTC. Residues: CAWSPAGFSGANVLTF.

This rearrangement joins TRBV7-9 to TRBJ2-5; 7 nucleotides line up with TRBD2. CDR3 length equals 15 residues. Germline trimming cut 3 bases from V and 3 bases from J; bases unmatched to any gene: 7. In germline, CDR1 is SEHNR, CDR2 FQNEAQ (reference sequence). Here the CDR3 reads CASSLGRGRKETQYF. The CDR3 DNA follows: TGTGCCAGCAGCTTGGGGCGGGGGAGAAAAGAGACCCAGTACTTC.

The chain carries TRBV7-2 and TRBJ2-3; D might be TRBD1 (6 bases). There are 14 residues in the CDR3. Trimming shortened V by 0 bases and J by 7 bases, and 11 bases separated the two germline ends. Germline values: CDR1 SGHTA, CDR2 FQGNSA. The CDR3 DNA reads TGTGCCAGCAGCTTAGCCAGGGGAAGAAATACGCAGTATTTT. The encoded protein is CASSLARGRNTQYF.

This chain links TRBV7-6 with TRBJ1-1; no definite D call. Per germline, CDR1 SGHVS and CDR2 FNYEAQ. Trimming left V 0 bases short and J 7 bases short, with 9 bases between. The CDR3 runs 13 residues. This CDR3 is CASSLALGSEAFF. The CDR3 region has the DNA TGTGCCAGCAGCTTAGCTCTCGGCAGTGAAGCTTTCTTT.